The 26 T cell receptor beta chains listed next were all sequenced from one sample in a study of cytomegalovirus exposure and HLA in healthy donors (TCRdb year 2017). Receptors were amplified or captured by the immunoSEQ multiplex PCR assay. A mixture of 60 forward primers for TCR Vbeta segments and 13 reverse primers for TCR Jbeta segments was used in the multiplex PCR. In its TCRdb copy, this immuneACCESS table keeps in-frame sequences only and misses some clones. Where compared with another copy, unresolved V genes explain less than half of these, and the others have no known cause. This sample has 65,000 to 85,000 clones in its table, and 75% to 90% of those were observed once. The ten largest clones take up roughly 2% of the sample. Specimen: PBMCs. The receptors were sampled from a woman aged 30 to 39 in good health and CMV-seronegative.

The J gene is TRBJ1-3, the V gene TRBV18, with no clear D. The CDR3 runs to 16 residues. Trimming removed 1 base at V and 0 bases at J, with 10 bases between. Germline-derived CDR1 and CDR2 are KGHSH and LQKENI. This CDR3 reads CASSPRGAISGNTIYF. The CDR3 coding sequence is TGTGCCAGCTCACCACGGGGAGCAATCTCTGGAAACACCATATATTTT.

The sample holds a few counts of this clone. DNA of the CDR3: TGTGCCAGCAGTCTTCGCAGGGAAAGGGGGAACATTCAGTACTTC. This encodes CASSLRRERGNIQYF. The chain uses TRBV6-1 and TRBJ2-4; D perhaps matches TRBD1 (6 bases). V was shortened by 5 bases and J by 7 bases, with 18 bases between the two germline ends. Germline V gives CDR1 MNHNS, CDR2 SASEGT. CDR3 length: 15 residues.

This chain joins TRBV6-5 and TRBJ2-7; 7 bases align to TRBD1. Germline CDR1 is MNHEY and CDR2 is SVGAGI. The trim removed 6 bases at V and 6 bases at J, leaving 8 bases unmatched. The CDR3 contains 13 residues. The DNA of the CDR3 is TGTGCCAGCAGGGGGACAGATTCCCTCGAGCAGTACTTC. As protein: CASRGTDSLEQYF.

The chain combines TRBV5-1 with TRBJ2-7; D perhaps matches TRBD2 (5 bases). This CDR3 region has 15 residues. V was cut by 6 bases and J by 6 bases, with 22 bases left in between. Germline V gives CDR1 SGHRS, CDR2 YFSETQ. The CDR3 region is CASTEGGLAGREQYF. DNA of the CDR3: TGCGCCAGCACAGAGGGTGGGTTAGCAGGACGCGAGCAGTACTTC.

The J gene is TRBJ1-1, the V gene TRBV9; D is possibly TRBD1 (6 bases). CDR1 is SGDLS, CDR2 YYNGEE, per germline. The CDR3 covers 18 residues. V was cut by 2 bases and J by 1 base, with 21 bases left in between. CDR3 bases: TGTGCCAGCAGCGTTGACCCCAGGGGAACGAGCGGGAACACTGAAGCTTTCTTT. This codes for CASSVDPRGTSGNTEAFF.

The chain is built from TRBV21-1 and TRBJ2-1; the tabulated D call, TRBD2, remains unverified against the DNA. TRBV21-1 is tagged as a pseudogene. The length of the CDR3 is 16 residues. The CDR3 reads CASSKTSGSTYNEQFF. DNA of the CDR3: TGTGCCAGCAGCAAAACTAGCGGGAGCACCTACAATGAGCAGTTCTTC.

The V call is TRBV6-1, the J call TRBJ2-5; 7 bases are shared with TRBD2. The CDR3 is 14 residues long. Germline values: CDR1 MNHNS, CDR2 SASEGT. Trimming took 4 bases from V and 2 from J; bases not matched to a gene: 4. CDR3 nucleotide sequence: TGTGCCAGCAGTGCATTTAGCGGGCAAGAGACCCAGTACTTC. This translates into CASSAFSGQETQYF.

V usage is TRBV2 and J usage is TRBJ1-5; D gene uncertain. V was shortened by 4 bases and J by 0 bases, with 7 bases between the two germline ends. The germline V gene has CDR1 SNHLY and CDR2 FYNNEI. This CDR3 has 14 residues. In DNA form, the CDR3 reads TGTGCCAGCAGTGCGACTGATAGCAATCAGCCCCAGCATTTT. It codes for CASSATDSNQPQHF.

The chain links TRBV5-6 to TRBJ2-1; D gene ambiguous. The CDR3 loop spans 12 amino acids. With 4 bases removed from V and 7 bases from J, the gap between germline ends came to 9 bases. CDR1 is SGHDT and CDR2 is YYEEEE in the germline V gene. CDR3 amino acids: CASSPGSNEQFF. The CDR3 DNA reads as TGTGCCAGCAGCCCCGGGTCTAATGAGCAGTTCTTC.

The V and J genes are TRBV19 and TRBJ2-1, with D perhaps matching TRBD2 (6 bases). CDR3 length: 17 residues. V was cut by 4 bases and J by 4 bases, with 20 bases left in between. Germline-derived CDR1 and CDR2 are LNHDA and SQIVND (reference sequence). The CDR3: CASSTRVRAGGYNEQFF. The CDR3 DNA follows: TGTGCCAGTAGTACTCGCGTGAGAGCGGGTGGATACAATGAGCAGTTCTTC.

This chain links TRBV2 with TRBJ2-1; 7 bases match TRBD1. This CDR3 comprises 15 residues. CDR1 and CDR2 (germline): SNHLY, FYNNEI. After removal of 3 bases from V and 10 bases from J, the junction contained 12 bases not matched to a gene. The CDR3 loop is CASSENRGPFDEQFF. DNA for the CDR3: TGTGCCAGCAGTGAGAACAGGGGACCCTTTGACGAGCAGTTCTTC. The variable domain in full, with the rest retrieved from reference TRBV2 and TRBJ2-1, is EPEVTQTPSHQVTQMGQEVILRCVPISNHLYFYWYRQILGQKVEFLVSFYNNEISEKSEIFDDQFSVERPDGSNFTLKIRSTKLEDSAMYFCASSENRGPFDEQFFGPGTRLTVL.

As DNA, the CDR3 is TGCAGTGTTCGAGTGAACACTGAAGCTTTCTTT. Its translation is CSVRVNTEAFF. The chain couples TRBV20-1 to TRBJ1-1; D call uncertain. The CDR3 contains 11 residues. Germline lookup yields CDR1 DFQATT and CDR2 SNEGSKA (reference sequence). The V end was cut by 7 bases, the J end by 0 bases, with 6 bases between.

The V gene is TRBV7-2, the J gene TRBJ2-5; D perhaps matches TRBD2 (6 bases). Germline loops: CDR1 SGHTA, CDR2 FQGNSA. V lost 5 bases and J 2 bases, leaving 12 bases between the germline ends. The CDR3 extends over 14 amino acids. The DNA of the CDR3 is TGTGCCAGCAGCCACGGAGGGGTTCAAGAGACCCAGTACTTC. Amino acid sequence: CASSHGGVQETQYF.

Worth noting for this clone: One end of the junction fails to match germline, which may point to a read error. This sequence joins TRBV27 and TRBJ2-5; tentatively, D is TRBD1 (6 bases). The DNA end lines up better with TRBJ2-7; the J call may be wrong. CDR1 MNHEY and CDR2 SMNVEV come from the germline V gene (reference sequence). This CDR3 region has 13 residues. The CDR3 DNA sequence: TGTGCCAGCAGTCTATCAACAGGGTACGAGCAGTACTTC. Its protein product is CASSLSTGYEQYF.

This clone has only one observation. The chain's CDR3 is CSGGIGGVTEAFF. CDR3 nucleotide sequence: TGCAGCGGGGGGATCGGGGGAGTTACTGAAGCTTTCTTT. The V gene is TRBV29-1, the J gene TRBJ1-1; maybe TRBD1 (5 bases). The CDR3 has 13 amino acids. The V gene lost 7 bases and the J gene lost 5 bases, with 17 bases spanning the gap. Germline V gene sequence: CDR1 SQVTM, CDR2 ANQGSEA.

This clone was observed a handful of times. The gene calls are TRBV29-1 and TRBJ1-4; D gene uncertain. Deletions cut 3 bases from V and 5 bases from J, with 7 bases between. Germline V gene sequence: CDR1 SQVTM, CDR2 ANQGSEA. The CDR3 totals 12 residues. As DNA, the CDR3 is TGCAGCGTTGATGGAGTGAATGAAAAACTGTTTTTT. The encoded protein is CSVDGVNEKLFF.

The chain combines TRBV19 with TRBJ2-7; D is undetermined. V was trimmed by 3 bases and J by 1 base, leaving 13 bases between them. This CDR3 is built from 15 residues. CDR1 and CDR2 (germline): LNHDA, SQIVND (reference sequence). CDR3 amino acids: CASSINPTPSYEQYF. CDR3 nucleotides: TGTGCCAGTAGTATTAACCCGACACCGTCCTACGAGCAGTACTTC.

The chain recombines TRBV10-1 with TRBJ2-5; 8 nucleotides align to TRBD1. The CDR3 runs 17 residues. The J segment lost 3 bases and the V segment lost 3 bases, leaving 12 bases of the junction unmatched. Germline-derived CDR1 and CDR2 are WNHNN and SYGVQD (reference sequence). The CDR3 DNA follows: TGCGCCAGCAGTGATGGGCCGGGACAGGACCCTGAAGAGACCCAGTACTTC. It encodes CASSDGPGQDPEETQYF.

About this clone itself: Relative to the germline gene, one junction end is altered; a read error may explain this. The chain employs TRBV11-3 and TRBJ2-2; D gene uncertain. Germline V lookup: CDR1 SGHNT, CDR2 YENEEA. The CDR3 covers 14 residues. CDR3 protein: CANSPVANTGELFF. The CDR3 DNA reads TGTGCCAACAGCCCGGTAGCGAACACCGGGGAGCTGTTTTTT.

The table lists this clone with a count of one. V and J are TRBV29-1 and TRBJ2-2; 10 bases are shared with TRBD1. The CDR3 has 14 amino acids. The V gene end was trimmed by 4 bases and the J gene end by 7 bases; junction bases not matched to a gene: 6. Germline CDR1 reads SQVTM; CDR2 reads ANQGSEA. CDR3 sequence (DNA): TGCAGCGTTGTGACAGGGGGCTCGGACGGGGAGCTGTTTTTT. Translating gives CSVVTGGSDGELFF.

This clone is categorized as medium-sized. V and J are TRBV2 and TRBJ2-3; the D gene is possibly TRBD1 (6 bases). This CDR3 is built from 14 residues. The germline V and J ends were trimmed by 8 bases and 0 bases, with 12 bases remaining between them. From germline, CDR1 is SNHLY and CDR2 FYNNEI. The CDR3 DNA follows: TGTGCCAGCGACAAGGACAGCAGCACAGATACGCAGTATTTT. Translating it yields CASDKDSSTDTQYF.

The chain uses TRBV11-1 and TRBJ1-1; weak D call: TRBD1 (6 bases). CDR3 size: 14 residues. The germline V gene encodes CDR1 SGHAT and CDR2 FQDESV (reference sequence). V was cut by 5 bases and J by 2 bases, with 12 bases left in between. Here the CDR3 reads CASSPTGFNTEAFF. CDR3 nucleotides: TGTGCCAGCAGCCCAACAGGGTTTAACACTGAAGCTTTCTTT. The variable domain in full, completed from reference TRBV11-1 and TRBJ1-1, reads EAEVAQSPRYKITEKSQAVAFWCDPISGHATLYWYRQILGQGPELLVQFQDESVVDDSQLPKDRFSAERLKGVDSTLKIQPAELGDSAMYLCASSPTGFNTEAFFGQGTRLTVV.

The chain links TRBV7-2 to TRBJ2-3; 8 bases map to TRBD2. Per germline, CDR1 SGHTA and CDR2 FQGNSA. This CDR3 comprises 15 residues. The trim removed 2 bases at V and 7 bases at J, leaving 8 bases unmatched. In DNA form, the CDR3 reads TGTGCCAGCAGCTTAAAGGGAAGCGGGAGTAATACGCAGTATTTT. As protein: CASSLKGSGSNTQYF.

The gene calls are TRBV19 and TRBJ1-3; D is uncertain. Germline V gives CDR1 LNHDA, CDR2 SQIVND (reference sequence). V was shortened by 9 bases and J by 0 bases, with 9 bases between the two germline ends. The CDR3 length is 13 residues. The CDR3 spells CASRRGSGNTIYF. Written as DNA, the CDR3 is TGTGCCAGCCGGCGGGGCTCTGGAAACACCATATATTTT.

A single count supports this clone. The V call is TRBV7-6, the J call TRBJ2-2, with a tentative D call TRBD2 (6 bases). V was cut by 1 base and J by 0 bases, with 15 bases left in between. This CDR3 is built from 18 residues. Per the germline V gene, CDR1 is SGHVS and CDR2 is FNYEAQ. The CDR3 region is CASSLGPGDGANTGELFF. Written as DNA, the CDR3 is TGTGCCAGCAGCTTAGGTCCGGGAGATGGAGCGAACACCGGGGAGCTGTTTTTT.

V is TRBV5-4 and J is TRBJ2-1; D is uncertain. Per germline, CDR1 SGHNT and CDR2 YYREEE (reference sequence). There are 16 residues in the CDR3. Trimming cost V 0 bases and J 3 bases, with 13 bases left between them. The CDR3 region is CASSLAVALNYNEQFF. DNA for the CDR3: TGTGCCAGCAGCTTGGCCGTAGCTCTGAACTACAATGAGCAGTTCTTC.